This T cell receptor beta chain came from a study of blood T cell repertoires in COVID-19. In the study overall: Italy, Spain and the United States were the sources of the convalescent and acute COVID-19 samples. Sources were T cells, B-cell-depleted T cells, or PBMCs; the material itself was cDNA or gDNA.

Original data processing: Reference gene primers were amplified, and this amplification served to estimate nucleated cell counts. Here immunoSEQ multiplex PCR was the method, and the copy in TCRdb shows in-frame clones only, minus some. That table furnishes V, J and clone size, whereas the DNA furnished D and trimming. Of 230,000 or so clones in the sample, around 89% are singletons; the top ten hold 2.5%. The CDR3 has 14 amino acids. The germline V gene has CDR1 ENHRY and CDR2 SYGVKD. The ends lost 5 bases at V and 0 bases at J; junction bases unmatched: 3. Participants were aged roughly 18 to 90 years, lived in some 23 US areas, and enrolled virtually.

The sequencing input was PBMCs or T cells enriched from blood (not recorded which). The chain couples TRBV10-3 to TRBJ1-1; 7 bases are a match to TRBD1. This sequence originates from a woman between 40 and 55 years old with acute COVID-19. The CDR3 DNA reads as TGTGCCATCAGTCAGACAGGGTTGAACACTGAAGCTTTCTTT. This translates into CAISQTGLNTEAFF.